Presented here are 2 T cell receptor beta chains from one specimen sequenced in a study of T cell responses to AZD1222 COVID-19 vaccine. Sequencing was performed with immunoSEQ multiplex PCR; in TCRdb, only in-frame clones are kept and a portion is missing. The sample includes tens of thousands of clones, less than 95% of them seen just once. Here the sequenced sample was peripheral blood, taken 28 days after the second AZD1222 dose. All receptors come from an adult who received the AZD1222 COVID-19 vaccine.

DNA of the CDR3: TGTGCCAGCAGCGCCCGATTGGCGGGAGCCCAAAGCGAGCAGTACTTC. The encoded protein is CASSARLAGAQSEQYF. The gene calls are TRBV3-1 (or the pseudogene TRBV3-2) and TRBJ2-7; 7 bases fit TRBD2. The J segment lost 6 bases and the V segment lost 5 bases, leaving 16 bases of the junction unmatched. Germline values: CDR1 LGHDT, CDR2 YNNKEL (reference sequence). The CDR3 extends over 16 amino acids.

This chain links TRBV5-1 with TRBJ2-2; 12 positions match TRBD1. Germline lookup yields CDR1 SGHRS and CDR2 YFSETQ. The CDR3 has 14 amino acids. V shed 6 bases and J 9 bases; nucleotides not matched to a gene: 6. The DNA of the CDR3 is TGCGCCAGCACTCCGGGACAGGGGGCGCGGGAGCTGTTTTTT. Translating it yields CASTPGQGARELFF.